The sequence of this T cell receptor beta chain was determined in a study of T cells expressing NK-cell markers. Turning to the study itself: The study drew TCR beta repertoires from sorted CD3+CD56+NKG2C+, CD3+CD56+NKG2C- and CD3+CD56-NKG2C+ T cells. Seven sequenced donors out of eight were HCMV-seropositive, one seronegative.

Each CDR3 protein gets one entry in TCRdb, which reprocessed the 5' RACE reads and gives no DNA. Its clone listing holds about 300,000 distinct CDR3 sequences. CDR1 SGHDT and CDR2 YYEEEE come from the germline V gene. The CDR3 has 16 residues. Comment on this clonotype: Its antigen is currently unknown.

Overall study findings and caveats: Six or seven donors had dominant NKG2C+ clonotypes that comprised about 1.0-8% of their CD8+ T cells. Topping the CD3+CD56-NKG2C+ fraction as well were these clonotypes, in a handful of donors.

This chain joins TRBV5-6 and TRBJ2-1; the D call of TRBD1 rests on TCRdb alone, since no DNA is present to check it. Sequenced input: blood T cells: a sorted CD56 or NKG2C T cell subset, CD4+ or CD8+ T cells, or bulk PBMC T cells (not recorded which). This TCR was recovered from a woman between 18 and 70 years old in good health. CDR3: CASSIRTGTGFDEQFF.